The 24 T cell receptor beta chains reported below all come from one sample, sequenced in a study of blood T cell repertoires in COVID-19. Produced via immunoSEQ multiplex PCR; TCRdb's table is partial and in-frame only. The data contain approximately 490,000 clones, roughly 90% of them singletons. Sequencing used PBMCs or T cells enriched from blood (not recorded which). All receptors come from a woman in her late teens or twenties who had recovered from COVID-19.

The chain has TRBV19 and TRBJ1-2, with D perhaps matching TRBD1 (6 bases). Germline V gene sequence: CDR1 LNHDA, CDR2 SQIVND (reference sequence). V lost 10 bases and J 6 bases, leaving 15 bases between the germline ends. The CDR3 is 12 residues long. The CDR3 bases are TGTGCCATTCGTAGGGGGAAAGATGGCTACACCTTC. It translates to CAIRRGKDGYTF.

J is TRBJ2-3 and V is TRBV30, with 10 nucleotides matching TRBD2. Germline V gene data show CDR1 as GTSNPN and CDR2 as SVGIG (reference sequence). CDR3 length equals 14 residues. The V gene end was trimmed by 7 bases and the J gene end by 5 bases; junction bases not matched to a gene: 9. The CDR3 region is CASPGAGGQDTQYF. In DNA form, the CDR3 reads TGTGCCTCCCCAGGAGCGGGGGGGCAAGATACGCAGTATTTT.

The rearrangement links TRBV5-1 to TRBJ1-3, with a tentative D call TRBD1 (6 bases). Germline V gene data show CDR1 as SGHRS and CDR2 as YFSETQ. The CDR3 is 14 amino acids. With 3 bases removed from V and 4 bases from J, the gap between germline ends came to 11 bases. The CDR3: CASSSPGTGNTIYF. For the CDR3, the DNA is TGCGCCAGCAGCTCACCAGGGACAGGAAACACCATATATTTT.

This chain uses TRBV14 with TRBJ1-2; D ambiguous. The V end lost 1 base, the J end lost 3 bases, and 6 bases lay between the germline ends. Germline V lookup: CDR1 SGHDN, CDR2 FVKESK. The CDR3 is 13 residues long. For the CDR3, the DNA is TGTGCCAGCAGCCAAGGGCTGGACTATGGCTACACCTTC. Translation: CASSQGLDYGYTF.

The CDR3 sequence: CASMPEGGYTF. DNA of the CDR3: TGTGCCAGCATGCCTGAGGGTGGCTACACCTTC. The rearrangement uses TRBV2 and TRBJ1-2; D unclear. The CDR3 totals 11 residues. Trimming removed 7 bases from V and 7 bases from J, with 10 bases in between. In germline, CDR1 is SNHLY, CDR2 FYNNEI.

The chain is built from TRBV19 and TRBJ1-2; D possibly corresponds to TRBD1 (5 bases). Germline V gene lookup returns CDR1 LNHDA and CDR2 SQIVND (reference sequence). Trimming pared 7 bases from V and 0 bases from J, leaving 9 bases between. CDR3 size: 13 residues. The chain's CDR3 is CASTEGTNYGYTF. In nucleotides, the CDR3 is TGTGCCAGTACGGAGGGGACTAACTATGGCTACACCTTC.

The chain has TRBV7-2 and TRBJ1-1; tentatively, D is TRBD1 (6 bases). CDR3 size: 13 residues. From germline, CDR1 is SGHTA and CDR2 FQGNSA. Trimming left V 2 bases short and J 7 bases short, with 11 bases between. In nucleotides, the CDR3 is TGTGCCAGCAGCTTACAAAGGGACATTGAAGCTTTCTTT. This gives the protein CASSLQRDIEAFF. Drawing the rest from reference TRBV7-2 and TRBJ1-1, the complete variable domain is GAGVSQSPSNKVTEKGKDVELRCDPISGHTALYWYRQSLGQGLEFLIYFQGNSAPDKSGLPSDRFSAERTGGSVSTLTIQRTQQEDSAVYLCASSLQRDIEAFFGQGTRLTVV.

This rearrangement joins TRBV4-2 to TRBJ2-3, with D tentatively TRBD1 (6 bases). Per the germline V gene, CDR1 is LGHNA and CDR2 is YNFKEQ. The CDR3 runs to 15 residues. Trimming removed 0 bases at V and 5 bases at J, with 12 bases between. Here the CDR3 DNA reads TGTGCCAGCAGCCAAGATCCAGGGGCAGGAGATACGCAGTATTTT. Its translation is CASSQDPGAGDTQYF.

The chain uses TRBV4-2 and TRBJ1-6; a weak D match, TRBD1 (5 bases). The CDR3 sequence is 13 residues long. Germline-derived CDR1 and CDR2 are LGHNA and YNFKEQ. Deletions cut 3 bases from V and 14 bases from J, with 14 bases between. The CDR3 is CASSQVQGSTLHF. The CDR3 DNA reads TGTGCCAGCAGCCAGGTTCAGGGTAGCACCCTCCACTTT.

This sequence joins TRBV18 and TRBJ1-2; TRBD1 aligns across 7 bases. The V segment lost 3 bases and the J segment 0 bases; nucleotides outside the gene matches: 7. The CDR3 is 16 residues long. Germline V gene data show CDR1 as KGHSH and CDR2 as LQKENI. The CDR3 here is CASSPGGDRANYGYTF. CDR3 DNA: TGTGCCAGCTCACCCGGGGGGGACAGAGCTAACTATGGCTACACCTTC.

A word on this clone: At one boundary the junction diverges from the germline segment, which might be a read error. V usage is TRBV20-1 and J usage is TRBJ1-1; D unresolved. Looked up from germline, CDR1 is DFQATT and CDR2 is SNEGSKA (reference sequence). The CDR3 runs 11 residues. The CDR3 DNA is TGCAGTGCCAGAGGACCAGCGGAAGCTTTCTTT. Protein: CSARGPAEAFF.

V gene TRBV6-5 combines with J gene TRBJ1-3; no clear D. CDR3 length: 13 residues. Per germline, CDR1 MNHEY and CDR2 SVGAGI. V was trimmed by 8 bases and J by 2 bases, leaving 10 bases between them. In DNA form, the CDR3 reads TGTGCCAGCCGCCTGCTACCTGGAAACACCATATATTTT. Translation: CASRLLPGNTIYF.

The chain joins TRBV7-8 to TRBJ2-1; 7 nucleotides agree with TRBD1. In germline, CDR1 is SGHVS, CDR2 FQNEAQ. CDR3 size: 18 residues. V gave up 2 bases and J gave up 8 bases; unmatched junction bases: 18. CDR3 sequence (DNA): TGTGCCAGCAGCTTATTATACAGGGGAAATTCAAATCTAGATGAGCAGTTCTTC. This sequence encodes CASSLLYRGNSNLDEQFF.

The rearrangement links TRBV6-1 to TRBJ1-1; the D is unclear. There are 15 residues in the CDR3. The V gene lost 1 base and the J gene lost 3 bases, with 12 bases spanning the gap. The V gene's germline CDR1 is MNHNS and CDR2 SASEGT. CDR3 DNA: TGTGCCAGCAGTGAAGAGTGGGAGTCGGACACTGAAGCTTTCTTT. The encoded protein is CASSEEWESDTEAFF.

This rearrangement joins TRBV2 to TRBJ2-2; 14 bases agree with TRBD2. V trimming: 7 bases; J trimming: 5 bases; junction bases outside the gene matches: 6. The CDR3 is 16 residues long. Germline lookup yields CDR1 SNHLY and CDR2 FYNNEI. In nucleotides, the CDR3 is TGTGCCAGCACCGGACTAGCGGGGGGTGGAACCGGGGAGCTGTTTTTT. Protein product: CASTGLAGGGTGELFF.

The V and J genes are TRBV5-5 and TRBJ2-7, with a weak D call TRBD1 (6 bases). Trimming stripped 2 bases from V and 2 bases from J, with 14 bases between. From germline, CDR1 is SGHKS and CDR2 YYEKEE (reference sequence). The CDR3 spans 15 residues. Here the CDR3 DNA reads TGTGCCAGCAGCTTCATCTCGACAGGTACCTACGAGCAGTACTTC. It is translated as CASSFISTGTYEQYF.

The chain is built from TRBV5-1 and TRBJ2-7; D is unclear. Trimming pared 0 bases from V and 0 bases from J, leaving 7 bases between. Germline V lookup: CDR1 SGHRS, CDR2 YFSETQ. This CDR3 is built from 14 residues. The CDR3 sequence: CASSLGPSSYEQYF. The CDR3 region has the DNA TGCGCCAGCAGCTTGGGCCCCAGCTCCTACGAGCAGTACTTC.

The rearrangement links TRBV27 to TRBJ1-1; 7 positions match TRBD1. The V gene end was trimmed by 0 bases and the J gene end by 3 bases; junction bases not matched to a gene: 4. Per the germline V gene, CDR1 is MNHEY and CDR2 is SMNVEV (reference sequence). CDR3 length equals 15 residues. The CDR3 loop is CASSLSGTVDTEAFF. The CDR3 DNA sequence: TGTGCCAGCAGTTTATCCGGGACAGTAGACACTGAAGCTTTCTTT.

The V call is TRBV5-4, the J call TRBJ1-1, with D maybe TRBD1 (5 bases). Between the trimmed V and J ends, which lost 2 bases and 6 bases, there was a span of 14 bases. Looked up from germline, CDR1 is SGHNT and CDR2 is YYREEE (reference sequence). The CDR3 is 14 amino acids. The CDR3 protein is CASSFFSGTSEAFF. The CDR3, as DNA: TGTGCCAGCAGCTTTTTTTCAGGGACTTCTGAAGCTTTCTTT.

This clone was found many times. V and J are TRBV4-1 and TRBJ2-1; a possible D gene is TRBD1 (5 bases). V lost 2 bases and J 8 bases, leaving 10 bases between the germline ends. CDR1 is MGHRA and CDR2 is YSYEKL in the germline V gene. The CDR3 length is 13 residues. As DNA, the CDR3 is TGCGCCAGCAGCCAAAACTGGGGCGATGAGCAGTTCTTC. Translating it yields CASSQNWGDEQFF.

The genes are TRBV5-8 and TRBJ2-1, with 8 bases lining up with TRBD2. V gave up 0 bases and J gave up 8 bases; unmatched junction bases: 10. The CDR3 sequence is 16 residues long. Germline V gene sequence: CDR1 SGHTS, CDR2 YDEGEE. The CDR3 loop is CASSLDRTSPSDEQFF. The CDR3 DNA follows: TGTGCCAGCAGCTTGGATAGGACTAGCCCCTCCGATGAGCAGTTCTTC.

The V gene is TRBV6-6, the J gene TRBJ2-7, with TRBD2 identical over 9 bases. Germline V CDR1 and CDR2: MNHNY, SVGAGI (reference sequence). CDR3 length equals 17 residues. V shed 5 bases and J 0 bases; nucleotides not matched to a gene: 11. The CDR3 DNA follows: TGTGCCAGCAGTCCCCTCGGATCTAGCGGGACCTCCTACGAGCAGTACTTC. It encodes CASSPLGSSGTSYEQYF.

The chain has TRBV5-5 and TRBJ1-4; TRBD1 matches at 7 bases. V dropped 2 bases and J dropped 6; count of bases not matched to a gene: 4. The CDR3 totals 14 residues. Germline V gene data show CDR1 as SGHKS and CDR2 as YYEKEE (reference sequence). The DNA of the CDR3 is TGTGCCAGCAGCTTAGGGACAGAGGATGAAAAACTGTTTTTT. Translating gives CASSLGTEDEKLFF.

This clone was seen more than once but under ten times. This chain links TRBV2 with TRBJ1-1; D not certain. CDR3 length: 13 residues. V gave up 5 bases and J gave up 0 bases, with 7 bases separating them. Per germline, CDR1 SNHLY and CDR2 FYNNEI. The CDR3 DNA reads TGTGCCAGCAGTCTTTCCCTGAACACTGAAGCTTTCTTT. Protein product: CASSLSLNTEAFF.